The present TCR beta chain was sequenced within a study of shared clonotypes between healthy human individuals. Study-level background: CD4 naive and memory got three plates each, CD8 naive two, CD8 memory one.

Study-wide findings and caveats: Researchers sampled blood only, noting tissue repertoires likely differ. When compared with the clonotypes that were shared by all four sorted-subset donors, the non-shared clonotypes turned out to have lower generation probabilities.

CD45RO-negative cells were positively selected for CCR7, leaving out terminally differentiated effector memory CD45RA+ cells. CDR1 is SGHDT, CDR2 YYEEEE, per germline. Trimming removed 4 bases from V and 3 bases from J, with 14 bases in between. The CDR3 contains 15 residues. The run depth of the assay was deep. Only in-frame clones appear in the TCRdb table, and some are missing; sequencing was by immunoSEQ multiplex PCR. The sample shows some 600,000 clones, about 95% of them seen only once. In the case of this clone: Its cognate antigen is unknown.

This sequence joins TRBV5-6 and TRBJ2-1; D might be TRBD1 (6 bases). This receptor was identified in a young woman in good health. The specimen was naive CD8+ T cells sorted from blood. CDR3 amino acids: CASSLQGQSYNEQFF. The DNA for the CDR3 is TGTGCCAGCAGCCTACAGGGTCAAAGCTACAATGAGCAGTTCTTC.